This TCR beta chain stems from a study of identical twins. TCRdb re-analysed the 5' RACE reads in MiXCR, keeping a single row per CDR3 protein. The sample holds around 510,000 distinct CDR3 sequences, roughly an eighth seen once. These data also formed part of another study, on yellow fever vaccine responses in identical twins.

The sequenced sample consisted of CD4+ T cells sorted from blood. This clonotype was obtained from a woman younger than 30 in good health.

In nucleotides, the CDR3 is TGTGCCAGCAGTCCCGCGGGCAGGGAGGTTGAAGCTTTCTTT. The encoded protein is CASSPAGREVEAFF. This rearrangement joins TRBV12-3 or TRBV12-4 to TRBJ1-1; a possible D gene is TRBD1 (5 bases). CDR3 length equals 14 residues. V was clipped by 5 bases and J by 7 bases, with 17 bases between them.